A single sample gave rise to the 31 T cell receptor beta chains below, sequenced in a study of cytomegalovirus exposure and HLA in healthy donors. The assay was immunoSEQ multiplex PCR, and TCRdb's table has in-frame clones only and misses some. The sample includes about 240,000 clones, about 86% of them seen just once. Sequenced sample: PBMCs. The receptors come from a young woman in good health and CMV-seropositive.

This clone was found once. This chain uses TRBV7-3 with TRBJ2-3; 10 nucleotides align to TRBD2. Germline assignment: CDR1 SGHTA and CDR2 FQGTGA. The J segment lost 2 bases and the V segment lost 6 bases, leaving 8 bases of the junction unmatched. The CDR3 spans 16 residues. CDR3 amino acids: CASSPGTSVPTDTQYF. The CDR3 nucleotides read TGTGCCAGCAGTCCTGGGACTAGCGTACCCACAGATACGCAGTATTTT.

This chain links TRBV2 with TRBJ2-3; TRBD1 matches at 8 bases. CDR1 SNHLY and CDR2 FYNNEI come from the germline V gene. This CDR3 contains 15 residues. With V trimmed by 5 bases and J by 7 bases, 11 bases remained unmatched. The CDR3 DNA sequence: TGTGCCAGCAGTTTAGCAGGGGGCTTGGGTTATACGCAGTATTTT. It is translated as CASSLAGGLGYTQYF.

The chain uses TRBV7-2 and TRBJ2-7; no clear D gene. V was trimmed by 1 base and J by 3 bases, leaving 10 bases between them. The CDR3 totals 14 residues. CDR1 is SGHTA, CDR2 FQGNSA, per germline. The CDR3 protein is CASSLGVVDYEQYF. DNA of the CDR3: TGTGCCAGCAGCTTAGGCGTAGTCGACTACGAGCAGTACTTC.

The chain has TRBV30 and TRBJ2-7; D not certain. The CDR3 runs to 13 residues. The V gene's germline CDR1 is GTSNPN and CDR2 SVGIG (reference sequence). V lost 0 bases, J lost 2 bases, and 8 bases lay in between. The CDR3 DNA is TGTGCCTGGAGTGTACCCCCAGCCTACGAGCAGTACTTC. Protein sequence: CAWSVPPAYEQYF.

The rearrangement uses TRBV5-1 and TRBJ2-5; 12 bases are shared with TRBD2. The CDR3 loop spans 14 amino acids. CDR1 and CDR2 from the germline V gene are SGHRS and YFSETQ. The V and J ends lost 4 bases and 5 bases, in that order; junction bases with no gene match: 3. DNA of the CDR3: TGCGCCAGCAGCCGGACTAGCGGGGCGGAGACCCAGTACTTC. Translation gives CASSRTSGAETQYF.

This clone has only one observation. The genes are TRBV28 and TRBJ2-1; D gene unclear. The germline V and J ends were trimmed by 5 bases and 4 bases, with 18 bases remaining between them. This CDR3 has 16 residues. Per germline, CDR1 MDHEN and CDR2 SYDVKM. Here the CDR3 DNA reads TGTGCCAGCAGTCCACTGGGCCAATCGTATTACAATGAGCAGTTCTTC. Translating it yields CASSPLGQSYYNEQFF.

The chain joins TRBV28 to TRBJ2-7; a weak D match, TRBD2 (5 bases). Germline CDR1 reads MDHEN; CDR2 reads SYDVKM. V lost 6 bases and J lost 5, with 23 bases in between. The length of the CDR3 is 16 residues. In nucleotides, the CDR3 is TGTGCCAGCAGCCTAGATATGTCGGGGAGATTCAACGAGCAGTACTTC. This codes for CASSLDMSGRFNEQYF.

The rearrangement uses TRBV7-2 and TRBJ2-5, with D possibly matching TRBD2 (5 bases). Germline V CDR1 and CDR2: SGHTA, FQGNSA. The CDR3 has 15 amino acids. V was shortened by 6 bases and J by 2 bases, with 16 bases between the two germline ends. The DNA of the CDR3 is TGTGCCAGCAGTAACGGAGCGGCATTACAAGAGACCCAGTACTTC. Its protein is CASSNGAALQETQYF.

The CDR3 bases are TGTGCCAGCAGCCCCTCGGGACAGGTAAACCTGCTGACCGCCTACGAGCAGTACTTC. This gives the protein CASSPSGQVNLLTAYEQYF. The gene calls are TRBV7-8 and TRBJ2-7, with 8 bases that match TRBD1. The CDR3 is 19 residues long. Germline CDR1 and CDR2: SGHVS and FQNEAQ. The V and J ends lost 5 bases and 2 bases, in that order; junction bases with no gene match: 20.

The genes are TRBV18 and TRBJ2-6; D unclear. Germline V CDR1 and CDR2: KGHSH, LQKENI. V lost 2 bases and J 2 bases, leaving 10 bases between the germline ends. This CDR3 is built from 16 residues. CDR3 residues: CASSPAARAGANVLTF. CDR3 nucleotides: TGTGCCAGCTCACCAGCAGCACGGGCTGGGGCCAACGTCCTGACTTTC.

The chain is built from TRBV4-2 and TRBJ2-3, with 7 positions matching TRBD2. Germline values: CDR1 LGHNA, CDR2 YNFKEQ. The length of the CDR3 is 18 residues. Germline trimming cut 1 base from V and 0 bases from J; bases unmatched to any gene: 10. CDR3 in amino acids: CASSQGPPLAASTDTQYF. Written as DNA, the CDR3 is TGTGCCAGCAGCCAAGGCCCCCCCCTAGCGGCCAGCACAGATACGCAGTATTTT.

The sample holds one count of this clone. V and J are TRBV5-1 and TRBJ2-7; unclear D gene. V lost 1 base, J lost 0 bases, and 11 bases lay in between. Germline values: CDR1 SGHRS, CDR2 YFSETQ. The CDR3 consists of 15 residues. CDR3 loop: CASSLFAENSYEQYF. The CDR3 DNA sequence: TGCGCCAGCAGCTTGTTTGCGGAAAACTCCTACGAGCAGTACTTC. Supplemented by reference TRBV5-1 and TRBJ2-7, the full variable domain reads KAGVTQTPRYLIKTRGQQVTLSCSPISGHRSVSWYQQTPGQGLQFLFEYFSETQRNKGNFPGRFSGRQFSNSRSEMNVSTLELGDSALYLCASSLFAENSYEQYFGPGTRLTVT.

The chain links TRBV29-1 to TRBJ2-1; 11 bases fit TRBD2. J lost 0 bases, V lost 4 bases, and 8 bases had no gene match. The CDR3 length is 17 residues. Germline CDR1 and CDR2: SQVTM and ANQGSEA. Here the CDR3 reads CSVALAGGVSSYNEQFF. CDR3 nucleotide sequence: TGCAGCGTTGCCTTAGCGGGAGGGGTCAGCTCCTACAATGAGCAGTTCTTC.

This chain joins TRBV5-8 and TRBJ1-1; TRBD1 might be the D (5 bases). V gave up 0 bases and J gave up 3 bases, with 6 bases separating them. This CDR3 spans 13 amino acids. The germline CDR1 and CDR2 sequences are SGHTS and YDEGEE. The CDR3 coding sequence is TGTGCCAGCAGCTTGGGGGGGGACACTGAAGCTTTCTTT. The encoded protein is CASSLGGDTEAFF.

The chain employs TRBV6-1 and TRBJ1-3, with D possibly matching TRBD1 (5 bases). Germline V gives CDR1 MNHNS, CDR2 SASEGT. This CDR3 contains 15 residues. Trimming removed 3 bases from V and 1 base from J, with 10 bases in between. The CDR3 DNA sequence: TGTGCCAGCAGTGATAGTGGGGCGTCTGGAAACACCATATATTTT. Its translation: CASSDSGASGNTIYF.

The rearrangement links TRBV27 to TRBJ1-1; D uncertain. Germline-derived CDR1 and CDR2 are MNHEY and SMNVEV (reference sequence). V lost 4 bases and J 3 bases, leaving 12 bases between the germline ends. This CDR3 is built from 14 residues. Here the CDR3 DNA reads TGTGCCAGCAGTTGGATGGCCGGAGACACTGAAGCTTTCTTT. Translating gives CASSWMAGDTEAFF.

CDR3 sequence reads: CASSEGTGNYGYTF. CDR3 nucleotide sequence: TGTGCCAGCAGTGAAGGGACAGGGAACTATGGCTACACCTTC. This rearrangement joins TRBV2 to TRBJ1-2, with 8 bases fitting TRBD1. CDR1 is SNHLY, CDR2 FYNNEI, per germline. The CDR3 covers 14 residues. V dropped 1 base and J dropped 2; count of bases not matched to a gene: 0.

This chain joins TRBV27 and TRBJ2-7; 8 bases align to TRBD2. The CDR3 sequence is 15 residues long. CDR1 and CDR2 from the germline V gene are MNHEY and SMNVEV (reference sequence). The V gene end was trimmed by 3 bases and the J gene end by 2 bases; junction bases not matched to a gene: 6. The CDR3 here is CASSLAGGIPYEQYF. For the CDR3, the DNA is TGTGCCAGCAGTTTGGCGGGAGGTATACCCTACGAGCAGTACTTC.

The V gene is TRBV5-4, the J gene TRBJ1-3; 7 bases align to TRBD1. Germline CDR1 and CDR2: SGHNT and YYREEE (reference sequence). The CDR3 has 16 residues. With 4 bases clipped from V and 0 bases from J, the junction kept 7 bases outside the gene matches. The DNA for the CDR3 is TGTGCCAGCAGCAAAGGACAGGAGAGCTCTGGAAACACCATATATTTT. Protein product: CASSKGQESSGNTIYF.

The chain carries TRBV5-1 and TRBJ2-7; 10 nucleotides align to TRBD1. Germline CDR1 SGHRS, CDR2 YFSETQ. Trimming cost V 2 bases and J 7 bases; bases outside gene matches: 9. The CDR3 length is 15 residues. The CDR3 DNA sequence: TGCGCCAGCAGCTTCCAAGGACAGGGGGTGCGGGAGCAGTACTTC. It translates to CASSFQGQGVREQYF.

The J gene is TRBJ2-2, the V gene TRBV29-1, with TRBD1 as a possible D gene (6 bases). Germline V gene data show CDR1 as SQVTM and CDR2 as ANQGSEA. This CDR3 comprises 14 residues. Trimming cost V 6 bases and J 6 bases, with 17 bases left between them. The CDR3 DNA sequence: TGCAGCGTGGGGAGTGGCAGGGGCTCCGGGGAGCTGTTTTTT. Encoded protein: CSVGSGRGSGELFF.

This clone has more than one count but fewer than ten. The rearrangement joins TRBV28 to TRBJ1-3; 7 bases align to TRBD1. This CDR3 is 15 amino acids long. Germline V gives CDR1 MDHEN, CDR2 SYDVKM. The J segment lost 0 bases and the V segment lost 4 bases, leaving 3 bases of the junction unmatched. CDR3 in DNA: TGTGCCAGCAGTTGGGGACAGACCTCTGGAAACACCATATATTTT. Translated: CASSWGQTSGNTIYF.

The chain combines TRBV5-1 with TRBJ2-1, with TRBD2 matching over 11 bases. Germline CDR1 and CDR2: SGHRS and YFSETQ. The length of the CDR3 is 16 residues. Unmatched junction bases numbered 8, after V lost 7 bases and J lost 2 bases. Written as DNA, the CDR3 is TGCGCCAGCGGGGGACTAGCGGACTTTCCCTACAATGAGCAGTTCTTC. The encoded protein is CASGGLADFPYNEQFF.

V and J are TRBV6-5 and TRBJ1-4; the D gene is possibly TRBD1 (6 bases). Trimming stripped 4 bases from V and 12 bases from J, with 15 bases between. Germline lookup yields CDR1 MNHEY and CDR2 SVGAGI. The CDR3 length is 13 residues. CDR3 sequence (DNA): TGTGCCAGCAGTTTAAAGACAGGAGGTGAACTGTTTTTT. Translating it yields CASSLKTGGELFF.

This chain links TRBV27 with TRBJ1-3; D is unclear. Trimming left V 0 bases short and J 7 bases short, with 7 bases between. Germline values: CDR1 MNHEY, CDR2 SMNVEV (reference sequence). The CDR3 is 13 residues long. The CDR3 DNA is TGTGCCAGCAGTTTATCCGGGGTGAACACCATATATTTT. This translates into CASSLSGVNTIYF.

In regard to this clone: The same CDR3 also results from other DNA sequences found in this sample. The rearrangement links TRBV5-1 to TRBJ2-5; TRBD1 aligns across 7 bases. The CDR3 extends over 14 amino acids. Germline-derived CDR1 and CDR2 are SGHRS and YFSETQ. J lost 3 bases, V lost 0 bases, and 2 bases had no gene match. In DNA, the CDR3 is TGCGCCAGCAGCTTGGCAGGGGGTGAAGAGACCCAGTACTTC. Translating gives CASSLAGGEETQYF.

V is TRBV19 and J is TRBJ1-1, with D possibly being TRBD1 (5 bases). There are 13 residues in the CDR3. Germline V gene lookup returns CDR1 LNHDA and CDR2 SQIVND (reference sequence). Deletions cut 5 bases from V and 1 base from J, with 8 bases between. The CDR3 protein is CASSVDRNTEAFF. The CDR3 DNA follows: TGTGCCAGTAGTGTTGACAGGAACACTGAAGCTTTCTTT.

The chain uses TRBV7-8 and TRBJ1-5, with D tentatively TRBD1 (6 bases). The germline V gene has CDR1 SGHVS and CDR2 FQNEAQ. Trimming pared 4 bases from V and 1 base from J, leaving 17 bases between. This CDR3 has 17 residues. CDR3 amino acids: CASSSGGFRGSNQPQHF. CDR3 nucleotide sequence: TGTGCCAGCAGCTCGGGGGGATTCAGGGGCAGCAATCAGCCCCAGCATTTT. The entire variable domain, with the rest obtained from reference TRBV7-8 and TRBJ1-5, is as follows: GAGVSQSPRYKVAKRGQDVALRCDPISGHVSLFWYQQALGQGPEFLTYFQNEAQLDKSGLPSDRFFAERPEGSVSTLKIQRTQQEDSAVYLCASSSGGFRGSNQPQHFGDGTRLSIL.

This clone showed up just once. The chain uses TRBV25-1 and TRBJ1-2, with TRBD1 as a possible D gene (6 bases). The V gene lost 6 bases and the J gene lost 4 bases, with 15 bases spanning the gap. The CDR3 runs 14 residues. Germline CDR1 and CDR2: MGHDK and SYGVNS. The CDR3 is CASSPRGQFYGYTF. CDR3 bases: TGTGCCAGCAGCCCACGCGGACAGTTCTATGGCTACACCTTC.

V and J are TRBV11-2 and TRBJ2-7; the match to TRBD1 covers 7 bases. The germline CDR1 and CDR2 sequences are SGHAT and FQNNGV. J lost 4 bases, V lost 2 bases, and 8 bases had no gene match. The CDR3 has 15 amino acids. The CDR3 reads CASSLRGDRTYEQYF. In DNA, the CDR3 is TGTGCCAGCAGCTTAAGAGGGGACAGAACTTACGAGCAGTACTTC.

The chain links TRBV19 to TRBJ1-5; D is possibly TRBD1 (6 bases). The CDR3 has 14 residues. V gave up 5 bases and J gave up 2 bases, with 10 bases separating them. CDR1 and CDR2 from the germline V gene are LNHDA and SQIVND (reference sequence). CDR3 protein: CASSVQGGNQPQHF. CDR3 nucleotide sequence: TGTGCCAGTAGTGTACAGGGAGGCAATCAGCCCCAGCATTTT.